These T cell receptor beta chains were read from a single sample in a study of T cell responses to AZD1222 COVID-19 vaccine. Libraries were prepared by immunoSEQ multiplex PCR; TCRdb keeps only in-frame clonotypes and omits some of them. The sample shows more than 85,000 clones, about 90% of them seen only once. This material consisted of peripheral blood, taken on day 0 of AZD1222 vaccination. These TCRs come from an adult in good health. Both conserved end residues are part of each CDR3. The D gene is left open where the match is weak. Size values are once, few and many counts, or a class for expanded clones, and some rows have none.

v_call	d_call	clone_size	j_call	cdr3_nt	cdr3_aa
TRBV19	NA	once	TRBJ1-6	TGTGCCAGTAGCTCCTCGACGCGGTCAAATTCACCCCTCCACTTT	CASSSSTRSNSPLHF
TRBV2	NA	NA	TRBJ1-5	TGTGCCAGCATTCGGGACGCCGGTGGGAATCAGCCCCAGCATTTT	CASIRDAGGNQPQHF
TRBV5-1	NA	few	TRBJ1-2	TGCGCCAGCAGCTTGGGTTCCGGCAGTCTCTATGGCTACACCTTC	CASSLGSGSLYGYTF
TRBV9	NA	NA	TRBJ2-2	TGTGCCAGCAGCGTAGTTCAGGGAGCCTCTCTTGACACCGGGGAGCTGTTTTTT	CASSVVQGASLDTGELFF
TRBV7-8	TRBD2	once	TRBJ2-7	TGTGCCAGCAGCTTAGGGTCTAGCGGGAGCTACGAGCAGTACTTC	CASSLGSSGSYEQYF
TRBV14	NA	once	TRBJ2-7	TGTGCCAGCAGCCAAGATCTCCGGACAAGGGCCTACGAGCAGTACTTC	CASSQDLRTRAYEQYF
TRBV2	TRBD1	NA	TRBJ2-1	TGTGCCAGCAGTGAATTGACAGGGTGGAACAATGAGCAGTTCTTC	CASSELTGWNNEQFF
TRBV6-5	NA	NA	TRBJ1-2	TGTGCCAGCAGCCAGCCGTCCAAGAGTTATGGCTACACCTTC	CASSQPSKSYGYTF
TRBV29-1	NA	NA	TRBJ1-5	TGCAGCGCCGGGACCGACGGGGGTCAGCCCCAGCATTTT	CSAGTDGGQPQHF
TRBV11-3	NA	NA	TRBJ2-7	TGTGCCAGCAGCTTAAGGAGTGGCCCCTACGAGCAGTACTTC	CASSLRSGPYEQYF
TRBV6-5	NA	NA	TRBJ1-6	TGTGCCAGCAGTTACAGGGGTAATTCACCCCTCCACTTT	CASSYRGNSPLHF
TRBV21-1	NA	NA	TRBJ1-2	TGTGCCAGCAGCAAAGGGGCCAGGGACTATGGCTACACCTTC	CASSKGARDYGYTF
TRBV7-9	NA	NA	TRBJ2-1	TGTGCCAGCAGCCCGGCGTTTGATGAGCAGTTCTTC	CASSPAFDEQFF
TRBV28	NA	NA	TRBJ1-3	TGTGCCAGCAGTTTGTGGACGGTCAGAAACACCATATATTTT	CASSLWTVRNTIYF
TRBV18	NA	NA	TRBJ1-4	TGTGCCAGCTCACCCCGCCCCGGGGCAGGAACTAATGAAAAACTGTTTTTT	CASSPRPGAGTNEKLFF
TRBV29-1	TRBD1	NA	TRBJ2-5	TGCAGCGTTGAAGATGGGACAGGGGCCTGGGCCCAAGAGACCCAGTACTTC	CSVEDGTGAWAQETQYF
TRBV5-1	TRBD1	NA	TRBJ1-2	TGCGCCAGCAGCTTGGCCACCCGACAGGGGAAGGGCTACACCTTC	CASSLATRQGKGYTF
TRBV4-3	TRBD1	NA	TRBJ1-2	TGCGCCAGCAGCCAAGTCGACAGGGGGAGCTATGGCTACACCTTC	CASSQVDRGSYGYTF
TRBV7-9	TRBD1	NA	TRBJ1-2	TGTGCCAGCAGCTTAAAGGGGACAGGGGGAAATGGCTACACCTTC	CASSLKGTGGNGYTF
TRBV6-5	TRBD1	NA	TRBJ2-7	TGTGCCAGCAGTATATCCGGGACAGGCTACGAGCAGTACTTC	CASSISGTGYEQYF
TRBV2	TRBD2	few	TRBJ2-3	TGTGCCAGCAGTGGGACTAGCGGTTCCACAGATACGCAGTATTTT	CASSGTSGSTDTQYF
TRBV30	NA	NA	TRBJ1-2	TGTGCCTGGAGTTTTGAGGAGGGCTACACCTTC	CAWSFEEGYTF
TRBV10-3	NA	NA	TRBJ1-1	TGTGCCATCAAGCCCCAGACTAACACTGAAGCTTTCTTT	CAIKPQTNTEAFF
TRBV19	NA	NA	TRBJ2-7	TGTGCCAGTGCCCCCCGGTCGCGTCAGGGCGAGCAGTACTTC	CASAPRSRQGEQYF
TRBV20-1	NA	NA	TRBJ1-2	TGCAGTGCTCAGGGGTATGGCTACACCTTC	CSAQGYGYTF
TRBV28	NA	NA	TRBJ2-7	TGTGCCAGCAGTCGCACGGGACAAAGCTCCTACGAGCAGTACTTC	CASSRTGQSSYEQYF
TRBV5-4	TRBD2	NA	TRBJ2-2	TGTGCCAGCAGCTTAATGACTAGCGGGAGGGGACGGACCGGGGAGCTGTTTTTT	CASSLMTSGRGRTGELFF
TRBV9	NA	NA	TRBJ2-1	TGTGCCAGCAGCGTCAGCGGTGACTCCTACAATGAGCAGTTCTTC	CASSVSGDSYNEQFF
TRBV10-3	TRBD1	NA	TRBJ1-2	TGTGCCCCCTTGACTGATCTGACAGGGCTCTATGGCTACACCTTC	CAPLTDLTGLYGYTF
TRBV6-1	NA	NA	TRBJ1-2	TGTGCCAGCAGTGAGGGTATGTCAGGGATCTATGGCTACACCTTC	CASSEGMSGIYGYTF
TRBV2	NA	NA	TRBJ1-6	TGTGCCAGCAGTTTCGGAGCAGGGTCACCCCTCCACTTT	CASSFGAGSPLHF
TRBV4-2	TRBD2	NA	TRBJ2-1	TGTGCCAGCAGCCAACTAGCGGGCGTTACATACAATGAGCAGTTCTTC	CASSQLAGVTYNEQFF
TRBV27	NA	NA	TRBJ1-1	TGTGCCAGCAGTTTAGGCCAGGTCACTGAAGCTTTCTTT	CASSLGQVTEAFF
TRBV15	NA	NA	TRBJ2-5	TGTGCCACCAGCGGACGACAGTGGGGGAAAGAGACCCAGTACTTC	CATSGRQWGKETQYF
TRBV3-1/TRBV3-2	TRBD2	NA	TRBJ2-3	TGTGCCAGCAGACTAGCGGGGGTGGGCACAGATACGCAGTATTTT	CASRLAGVGTDTQYF
TRBV28	NA	NA	TRBJ1-2	TGTGCCAGCAGTTTGAAAGGGTATGGCTACACCTTC	CASSLKGYGYTF
TRBV29-1	NA	NA	TRBJ2-1	TGCAGCGTTGATCGGGCAGGGTCCTACAATGAGCAGTTCTTC	CSVDRAGSYNEQFF
TRBV6-5	NA	NA	TRBJ1-1	TGTGCCAGCAGTAGGAACACTGAAGCTTTCTTT	CASSRNTEAFF
TRBV21-1	NA	NA	TRBJ2-3	TGTGCCAGCAGCCAACGCTATCCCGGGACTAGCGGTCTATTGCAGTATTTT	CASSQRYPGTSGLLQYF
TRBV13	NA	once	TRBJ1-2	TGTGCCAGCAGCCCCCGGACAAGCTATGGCTACACCTTC	CASSPRTSYGYTF